A single sample is the source of the 8 T cell receptor beta chains below, sequenced in a study of cytomegalovirus exposure and HLA in healthy donors. The PCR employed 60 Vbeta primers together with 13 Jbeta primers. Clones were sequenced by immunoSEQ multiplex PCR, and TCRdb holds only the in-frame ones, with some missing. The sample lists roughly 130,000 clones, 81% seen once, with about 0.71% in the top ten. Sequenced input: PBMCs. The receptors shown here come from a man aged 18 to 30 in good health and CMV-seronegative.

Concerning this clone itself: Germline is not matched at one junction end, which may reflect a read error. V is TRBV5-4 and J is TRBJ2-1; D not resolved. Germline assignment: CDR1 SGHNT and CDR2 YYREEE (reference sequence). The CDR3 is 12 amino acids. The DNA of the CDR3 is TGTGCCAGCGGCTTGCCGTTGGCTGAGCAGTTCTTC. Encoded protein: CASGLPLAEQFF.

The rearrangement uses TRBV19 and TRBJ1-5; the D is unclear. The germline CDR1 and CDR2 sequences are LNHDA and SQIVND (reference sequence). V was trimmed by 8 bases and J by 6 bases, leaving 14 bases between them. CDR3 length: 13 amino acids. The CDR3 reads CASGGKQLQPQHF. The CDR3 nucleotides are TGTGCCAGTGGAGGGAAACAGCTTCAGCCCCAGCATTTT.

The rearrangement joins TRBV9 to TRBJ2-1, with 11 bases that match TRBD2. CDR1 SGDLS and CDR2 YYNGEE come from the germline V gene. Trimming removed 3 bases from V and 5 bases from J; junction bases left unmatched: 7. The CDR3 totals 16 residues. In DNA, the CDR3 is TGTGCCAGCAGCGACCCTACTAGCGGGGGTCACAATGAGCAGTTCTTC. This translates into CASSDPTSGGHNEQFF.

V and J are TRBV4-1 and TRBJ1-5, with 7 bases identical to TRBD1. Unmatched junction bases numbered 6, after V lost 3 bases and J lost 7 bases. The CDR3 extends over 14 amino acids. Germline-derived CDR1 and CDR2 are MGHRA and YSYEKL. CDR3 sequence: CASSHLGQDQPQHF. In nucleotides, the CDR3 is TGCGCCAGCAGCCACCTAGGACAGGACCAGCCCCAGCATTTT.

This clone has more than one count but fewer than ten. The chain carries TRBV11-2 and TRBJ1-2; D is uncertain. Germline CDR1 reads SGHAT; CDR2 reads FQNNGV. The CDR3 is made up of 13 amino acids. V dropped 4 bases and J dropped 2 bases, with 8 bases sitting between them. The CDR3 region is CASSSYRNYGYTF. In nucleotides, the CDR3 is TGTGCCAGCAGCTCCTACAGAAACTATGGCTACACCTTC.

V and J are TRBV5-1 and TRBJ2-3; TRBD1 might be the D (6 bases). V was pared by 4 bases and J by 2 bases, with 20 bases between. The length of the CDR3 is 17 residues. Germline V gene sequence: CDR1 SGHRS, CDR2 YFSETQ. The CDR3 nucleotides are TGCGCCAGCAGCGGTCAAACAGGGAATCTTTACACAGATACGCAGTATTTT. Amino acids: CASSGQTGNLYTDTQYF.

This clone was counted between two and nine times. CDR3 in DNA: TGCGCCAGCAGTGAACCAGGGGGATCCTACGAGCAGTACTTC. Protein: CASSEPGGSYEQYF. The gene calls are TRBV10-2 and TRBJ2-7; 7 bases map to TRBD1. This CDR3 comprises 14 residues. Germline values: CDR1 WSHSY, CDR2 SAAADI. Trimming cost V 3 bases and J 1 base; bases outside gene matches: 3.

In this sample, this clone turned up once. The V and J genes are TRBV10-3 and TRBJ1-1; 12 bases are a match to TRBD1. This CDR3 comprises 19 residues. With V trimmed by 6 bases and J by 0 bases, 14 bases remained unmatched. Germline CDR1 ENHRY, CDR2 SYGVKD. Written as DNA, the CDR3 is TGTGCCATCAGCCAGCGGGGGACAGGGGGCGCCGGATTGAACACTGAAGCTTTCTTT. It translates to CAISQRGTGGAGLNTEAFF.